This T cell receptor beta chain was recovered during a study of Ad26.COV2.S vaccination and SARS-CoV-2 variants. Study-wide context: Into the muscle, Ad26.COV2.S was dosed once or twice, 56 days apart.

In regard to this clone: The antigen remains undetermined.

Treatment reported: some 20 received Ad26.COV2.S at low or high dose, single or two shots; roughly five received placebo; per-sample allocation not given. The samples were gathered on day 63 after the first injection of vaccine or placebo. Boston hosted the donor, who was an adult aged 18-55 years. Regarding the study as a whole: People who got the vaccine or the placebo had similar non-spike TCR breadth.

Trimming stripped 4 bases from V and 2 bases from J, with 19 bases between. Germline V CDR1 and CDR2: SGHRS, YFSETQ. This CDR3 spans 18 amino acids. Profiling relied on immunoSEQ multiplex PCR, and the TCRdb table lists in-frame clones only, not all of them. The sample records some 370,000 clones, around four fifths being singletons. The receptor was isolated from a person between 18 and 59 years old who received the Ad26.COV2.S COVID-19 vaccine or a placebo. The chain combines TRBV5-1 with TRBJ2-6; TRBD1 is a possible D gene (5 bases). Material: peripheral blood, obtained in a trial of Ad26.COV2.S vaccine versus placebo. CDR3 nucleotides: TGCGCCAGCAGCGGCGCAAGGGGCCTAGGGGCTGGGGCCAACGTCCTGACTTTC. Protein: CASSGARGLGAGANVLTF.